In its sample, the clone carrying this T cell receptor beta chain was seen many times. Its matching antigen is unknown. This CDR3 is built from 15 residues. V shed 2 bases and J 2 bases; nucleotides not matched to a gene: 1. Germline CDR1 MRHNA, CDR2 SNTAGT. TCRdb re-called the reads with MiXCR, one entry per CDR3 protein. The sample holds approximately 1,000,000 distinct CDR3 sequences, roughly 31% seen once. The source of the sample is a study of T cell repertoires in cytomegalovirus infection. Whole-study findings and limits: The response measured ex vivo was dominated by TCR beta clonotypes (HLA-C-restricted and CMV-specific). CMV carriers having the relevant HLA were flagged by cumulative public TCR beta family frequency.

V is TRBV6-4 and J is TRBJ2-3, with 10 bases matching TRBD2. The origin of this receptor is a human donor in good health (CMV status not recorded). Some clones in this sample may be carry-over from other donors' samples. Sequenced here: cultured CD8+ T cells from PBMCs, sampled from culture after CMV antigen stimulation. Here the CDR3 reads CASSDSGGATDTQYF. For the CDR3, the DNA is TGTGCCAGCAGTGACAGCGGGGGGGCCACAGATACGCAGTATTTT.